The 29 T cell receptor beta chains given below trace back to one sample, sequenced in a study of T cell responses to AZD1222 COVID-19 vaccine. The repertoire was sequenced with immunoSEQ multiplex PCR; TCRdb's copy has only in-frame clones and lacks some. This repertoire shows some 110,000 clones, 89% found once; its top ten account for under 20%. Specimen: peripheral blood, collected on day 0 of AZD1222 vaccination. The receptors come from an adult in good health.

J is TRBJ1-1 and V is TRBV5-4, with D maybe TRBD1 (5 bases). The CDR3 is 12 amino acids. With 6 bases removed from V and 4 bases from J, the gap between germline ends came to 10 bases. Looked up from germline, CDR1 is SGHNT and CDR2 is YYREEE (reference sequence). CDR3 in DNA: TGTGCCAGCAAATCCCAGGGCACTGAAGCTTTCTTT. It is translated as CASKSQGTEAFF.

This clone turned up a few times. The chain joins TRBV11-2 to TRBJ1-1; D not resolved. Germline values: CDR1 SGHAT, CDR2 FQNNGV. There are 13 residues in the CDR3. Trimming stripped 6 bases from V and 5 bases from J, with 13 bases between. The DNA of the CDR3 is TGTGCCAGCAGGATGGCGGGTTTAACTGAAGCTTTCTTT. Encoded protein: CASRMAGLTEAFF. Looking up the rest from reference TRBV11-2 and TRBJ1-1 gives the full variable domain: EAGVAQSPRYKIIEKRQSVAFWCNPISGHATLYWYQQILGQGPKLLIQFQNNGVVDDSQLPKDRFSAERLKGVDSTLKIQPAKLEDSAVYLCASRMAGLTEAFFGQGTRLTVV.

The genes are TRBV13 and TRBJ2-1; a possible D gene is TRBD2 (6 bases). In germline, CDR1 is PRHDT, CDR2 FYEKMQ (reference sequence). CDR3 length: 13 amino acids. The ends were cut back, 4 bases at V and 10 bases at J, with 14 bases in the middle. The CDR3 DNA is TGTGCCAGCAGCTATAGTGGGGGGAGGGAGCAGTTCTTC. This encodes CASSYSGGREQFF.

The chain recombines TRBV29-1 with TRBJ2-2, with 10 bases fitting TRBD1. The CDR3 contains 14 residues. The V gene's germline CDR1 is SQVTM and CDR2 ANQGSEA. The V and J ends lost 5 bases and 4 bases, in that order; junction bases with no gene match: 4. CDR3 coding DNA: TGCAGCGTTTCGACAGGGGGCCGCACCGGGGAGCTGTTTTTT. Translating it yields CSVSTGGRTGELFF.

This clone occurred once. The J gene is TRBJ2-3, the V gene TRBV14; the D is unclear. Germline loops: CDR1 SGHDN, CDR2 FVKESK. The germline V and J ends were trimmed by 2 bases and 0 bases, with 6 bases remaining between them. CDR3 size: 14 residues. CDR3 residues: CASSQSGSTDTQYF. CDR3 bases: TGTGCCAGCAGCCAATCCGGTAGCACAGATACGCAGTATTTT.

The chain carries TRBV9 and TRBJ2-7, with 11 bases fitting TRBD1. This CDR3 is built from 15 residues. Unmatched junction bases numbered 3, after V lost 0 bases and J lost 4 bases. CDR1 and CDR2 (germline): SGDLS, YYNGEE. The CDR3 protein is CASSVGDRGFYEQYF. The CDR3, as DNA: TGTGCCAGCAGCGTAGGGGACAGGGGGTTTTACGAGCAGTACTTC.

The V gene is TRBV30, the J gene TRBJ2-7; the match to TRBD1 covers 8 bases. The length of the CDR3 is 14 residues. J lost 5 bases, V lost 2 bases, and 8 bases had no gene match. CDR1 is GTSNPN and CDR2 is SVGIG in the germline V gene (reference sequence). CDR3 bases: TGTGCCTGGAGTCCGATAGGGACAGGCAACGAGCAGTACTTC. Its protein is CAWSPIGTGNEQYF.

The chain carries TRBV29-1 and TRBJ1-2, with D possibly matching TRBD1 (5 bases). The V end was cut by 5 bases, the J end by 8 bases, with 15 bases between. Germline CDR1 SQVTM, CDR2 ANQGSEA. The CDR3 totals 12 residues. Written as DNA, the CDR3 is TGCAGCGTTACCGGGACTCTCATAGGCTACACCTTC. Its protein is CSVTGTLIGYTF.

CDR3 DNA sequence: TGTGCCAGCAGTGAAGTTAGCGGGGGGGCCGATGAGCAGTTCTTC. This codes for CASSEVSGGADEQFF. This chain joins TRBV6-1 and TRBJ2-1; 11 bases are shared with TRBD2. Germline trimming cut 1 base from V and 8 bases from J; bases unmatched to any gene: 4. Germline values: CDR1 MNHNS, CDR2 SASEGT. The CDR3 has 15 residues.

The V gene is TRBV25-1, the J gene TRBJ1-2; 9 bases align to TRBD1. This CDR3 has 15 residues. From germline, CDR1 is MGHDK and CDR2 SYGVNS. The junction had 10 bases not matched to a gene; V was cut back by 6 bases and J by 5 bases. CDR3 in DNA: TGTGCCAGCAGGGAGGACCCGGGACAGGGATATGGCTACACCTTC. This translates into CASREDPGQGYGYTF.

The chain combines TRBV5-4 with TRBJ2-1, with D tentatively TRBD1 (5 bases). The CDR3 covers 14 residues. V was cut by 6 bases and J by 0 bases, with 10 bases left in between. Germline V gives CDR1 SGHNT, CDR2 YYREEE (reference sequence). Written as DNA, the CDR3 is TGTGCCAGCAACCCTGGGGCCTCCTACAATGAGCAGTTCTTC. Translated, it gives CASNPGASYNEQFF.

This sequence joins TRBV27 and TRBJ1-1; D call uncertain. The CDR3 runs to 13 residues. The germline gives CDR1 MNHEY, CDR2 SMNVEV (reference sequence). Trimming took 2 bases from V and 1 from J, leaving 5 bases between them. In DNA form, the CDR3 reads TGTGCCAGCAGTTTAGGTTCGAACACTGAAGCTTTCTTT. Protein product: CASSLGSNTEAFF.

This clone has a single count. The CDR3 bases are TGTGCCAGCTGTGTGCAGGGTGGGTACGAGCAGTACTTC. Protein: CASCVQGGYEQYF. The chain is built from TRBV3-1 (or the pseudogene TRBV3-2) and TRBJ2-7; weak D call: TRBD1 (5 bases). This CDR3 has 13 amino acids. Trimming removed 8 bases at V and 4 bases at J, with 15 bases between. From germline, CDR1 is LGHDT and CDR2 YNNKEL (reference sequence).

The rearrangement uses TRBV7-9 and TRBJ2-3; D call uncertain. There are 17 residues in the CDR3. The germline V gene encodes CDR1 SEHNR and CDR2 FQNEAQ (reference sequence). The V and J ends lost 4 bases and 2 bases respectively, with 19 bases between them. CDR3 DNA sequence: TGTGCCAGCAGCTCCCCGTTCCAGGAATCTAACACAGATACGCAGTATTTT. Protein sequence: CASSSPFQESNTDTQYF. Drawing the rest from reference TRBV7-9 and TRBJ2-3, the complete variable domain is DTGVSQNPRHKITKRGQNVTFRCDPISEHNRLYWYRQTLGQGPEFLTYFQNEAQLEKSRLLSDRFSAERPKGSFSTLEIQRTEQGDSAMYLCASSSPFQESNTDTQYFGPGTRLTVL.

The CDR3 is CASSLDGGLQETQYF. The CDR3 DNA reads TGTGCCAGCAGCTTAGATGGCGGCCTTCAAGAGACCCAGTACTTC. The V and J genes are TRBV11-2 and TRBJ2-5; D unresolved. CDR1 is SGHAT, CDR2 FQNNGV, per germline. This CDR3 is built from 15 residues. The V end lost 0 bases, the J end lost 2 bases, and 10 bases lay between the germline ends.

The rearrangement links TRBV15 to TRBJ1-2, with 7 positions matching TRBD1. Germline V gene lookup returns CDR1 LNHNV and CDR2 YYDKDF (reference sequence). Trimming at V came to 0 bases and at J to 8 bases, leaving 9 bases not matched to a gene. The CDR3 length is 15 residues. The CDR3 DNA is TGTGCCACCAGCAGAGACCTAAGACAGGGTGAGGGCTACACCTTC. Its translation is CATSRDLRQGEGYTF. The variable domain in full, with the rest retrieved from reference TRBV15 and TRBJ1-2, is DAMVIQNPRYQVTQFGKPVTLSCSQTLNHNVMYWYQQKSSQAPKLLFHYYDKDFNNEADTPDNFQSRRPNTSFCFLDIRSPGLGDTAMYLCATSRDLRQGEGYTFGSGTRLTVV.

The chain carries TRBV5-1 and TRBJ2-1, with D perhaps TRBD2 (7 bases). V lost 1 base and J lost 1, with 12 bases in between. Germline CDR1 and CDR2: SGHRS and YFSETQ. The CDR3 has 16 amino acids. CDR3 sequence reads: CASSLSGGASYNEQFF. CDR3 nucleotide sequence: TGCGCCAGCAGCTTGTCTGGGGGGGCTTCCTACAATGAGCAGTTCTTC.

The chain couples TRBV6-1 to TRBJ2-7; 7 nucleotides match TRBD1. From germline, CDR1 is MNHNS and CDR2 SASEGT. The CDR3 sequence is 14 residues long. V trimming: 1 base; J trimming: 2 bases; junction bases outside the gene matches: 2. This CDR3 reads CASSEGQGAYEQYF. In DNA, the CDR3 is TGTGCCAGCAGTGAAGGACAGGGTGCCTACGAGCAGTACTTC.

V usage is TRBV30 and J usage is TRBJ1-2; a weak D match, TRBD1 (6 bases). The CDR3 covers 16 residues. CDR1 and CDR2 from the germline V gene are GTSNPN and SVGIG (reference sequence). The V end lost 3 bases, the J end lost 8 bases, and 25 bases lay between the germline ends. The CDR3 coding sequence is TGTGCCTGGAGCCCCCGGCTGGCCGGGGGCGCGTACGGCTACACCTTC. Amino acid sequence: CAWSPRLAGGAYGYTF.

This clone was detected once. The chain couples TRBV19 to TRBJ1-1, with 10 nucleotides matching TRBD1. Germline loops: CDR1 LNHDA, CDR2 SQIVND (reference sequence). CDR3 size: 17 residues. V shed 3 bases and J 4 bases; nucleotides not matched to a gene: 11. The CDR3 DNA reads TGTGCCAGTAGTATTCCCGACAGGGGGCTCCTTTTCACTGAAGCTTTCTTT. Protein sequence: CASSIPDRGLLFTEAFF.

This chain uses TRBV7-3 with TRBJ2-7, with D uncertain. The CDR3 contains 13 residues. Germline V gene data show CDR1 as SGHTA and CDR2 as FQGTGA. Trimming stripped 3 bases from V and 4 bases from J, with 10 bases between. The CDR3 DNA sequence: TGTGCCAGCAGCTTCCCCGAGATGTACGAGCAGTACTTC. Amino acids: CASSFPEMYEQYF.

Concerning this clone: The junction and the germline gene differ at one end; a read error may be behind it. Here the CDR3 DNA reads TGTGCCTGGGGGACACATCTCTTC. This gives the protein CAWGTHLF. V and J are TRBV30 and TRBJ1-2, with a possible D match to TRBD1 (6 bases). The CDR3 is 8 residues long. Per the germline V gene, CDR1 is GTSNPN and CDR2 is SVGIG (reference sequence).

This clone was detected only once. The gene calls are TRBV4-1 and TRBJ2-4, with 7 bases matching TRBD2. This CDR3 has 17 amino acids. V shed 1 base, J shed 3 bases, and the junction held 9 bases outside the gene matches. Germline loops: CDR1 MGHRA, CDR2 YSYEKL. CDR3 DNA sequence: TGCGCCAGCAGCCAAGTTTTACGGGGGAGGGGCAAAAACATTCAGTACTTC. This translates into CASSQVLRGRGKNIQYF.

This chain links TRBV19 with TRBJ2-3; the D call may be TRBD1 or TRBD2 (5 bases each). CDR1 and CDR2 (germline): LNHDA, SQIVND (reference sequence). This CDR3 is 16 amino acids long. Deletions cut 4 bases from V and 5 bases from J, with 19 bases between. DNA for the CDR3: TGTGCCAGTAGTACCACCGGGACGGCAGACCAAGATACGCAGTATTTT. Amino acid sequence: CASSTTGTADQDTQYF. Combining the CDR3 with reference TRBV19 and TRBJ2-3 gives the whole variable domain DGGITQSPKYLFRKEGQNVTLSCEQNLNHDAMYWYRQDPGQGLRLIYYSQIVNDFQKGDIAEGYSVSREKKESFPLTVTSAQKNPTAFYLCASSTTGTADQDTQYFGPGTRLTVL.

The CDR3: CASSRLVGGYNEQFF. Here the CDR3 DNA reads TGTGCCAGCAGTCGCCTAGTGGGGGGGTACAATGAGCAGTTCTTC. The rearrangement uses TRBV2 and TRBJ2-1, with 7 bases matching TRBD2. The CDR3 is made up of 15 amino acids. The J segment lost 4 bases and the V segment lost 5 bases, leaving 8 bases of the junction unmatched. Germline V CDR1 and CDR2: SNHLY, FYNNEI.

The chain recombines TRBV2 with TRBJ1-5; D possibly corresponds to TRBD1 (5 bases). The CDR3 totals 14 residues. The germline V gene encodes CDR1 SNHLY and CDR2 FYNNEI. Trimming removed 3 bases at V and 7 bases at J, with 13 bases between. This CDR3 is CASSEVGGGQPQHF. The CDR3 DNA sequence: TGTGCCAGCAGTGAGGTGGGGGGTGGCCAGCCCCAGCATTTT.

V and J are TRBV7-9 and TRBJ2-6; TRBD2 might be the D (5 bases). Trimming cost V 11 bases and J 1 base, with 12 bases left between them. CDR1 and CDR2 (germline): SEHNR, FQNEAQ (reference sequence). This CDR3 spans 14 amino acids. CDR3 residues: CALRRGSGANVLTF. In nucleotides, the CDR3 is TGTGCCCTACGTCGAGGGTCTGGGGCCAACGTCCTGACTTTC.

The chain combines TRBV6-5 with TRBJ2-7, with 10 bases lining up with TRBD1. V gave up 6 bases and J gave up 5 bases; unmatched junction bases: 10. Germline values: CDR1 MNHEY, CDR2 SVGAGI. There are 15 residues in the CDR3. Here the CDR3 reads CASSDPGQGFDEQYF. The CDR3 DNA is TGTGCCAGCAGCGACCCGGGACAGGGGTTCGACGAGCAGTACTTC.

V usage is TRBV3-1 (or the pseudogene TRBV3-2) and J usage is TRBJ1-1; TRBD1 is a possible D gene (6 bases). V lost 0 bases and J 10 bases, leaving 18 bases between the germline ends. Germline-derived CDR1 and CDR2 are LGHDT and YNNKEL (reference sequence). This CDR3 is 15 amino acids long. For the CDR3, the DNA is TGTGCCAGCAGCCAAGATGGCAGGGGACTCTACGGAGCTTTCTTT. This codes for CASSQDGRGLYGAFF.